A selection of T cell receptor beta chains follows, all from one sample in a study of T cells in Graves' hyperthyroidism and ophthalmopathy. TCRdb called the multiplex PCR reads again in MiXCR, with one record for every CDR3 protein. The data show hundreds of thousands of distinct CDR3 sequences, 15% to 19% seen once. What was sequenced was blood. These receptors originate from a woman aged 18 to 35 with Graves' hyperthyroidism. Both conserved end residues are part of each CDR3. The D gene is left open where the match is weak. Rows may omit the clone size; those that give it use once, few, many or a size class.

clone size	D gene	V gene	J gene	CDR3 length	CDR3 protein	CDR3 DNA
many	-	TRBV6-1	TRBJ1-2	15	CASSNDRDYIEGYTF	TGTGCCAGCAGTAACGACCGGGACTACATCGAGGGCTACACCTTC
many	-	TRBV30	TRBJ2-1	16	CAWSATGSGYYNEQFF	TGTGCCTGGAGTGCGACGGGTAGCGGATACTACAATGAGCAGTTCTTC
-	TRBD1	TRBV10-3	TRBJ2-3	14	CAIEAGGGTDTQYF	TGTGCCATCGAGGCAGGGGGCGGGACAGATACGCAGTATTTT
many	-	TRBV20-1	TRBJ2-7	14	CSARDLERSYEQYF	TGCAGTGCTAGAGATCTCGAGCGGTCCTACGAGCAGTACTTC
many	-	TRBV5-1	TRBJ2-3	15	CASSPEPGIGDTQYF	TGCGCCAGCAGCCCGGAGCCGGGGATTGGAGATACGCAGTATTTT
many	-	TRBV7-9	TRBJ2-5	14	CASSFSGSQETQYF	TGTGCCAGCAGCTTCTCCGGGTCCCAAGAGACCCAGTACTTC
many	TRBD2	TRBV7-2	TRBJ2-1	16	CASSFLPLAGNNEQFF	TGTGCCAGCAGTTTCCTTCCACTAGCGGGGAACAATGAGCAGTTCTTC
-	-	TRBV29-1	TRBJ1-2	16	CSGRKGVEEANYGYTF	TGCAGCGGTCGAAAGGGGGTGGAAGAAGCTAACTATGGCTACACCTTC
many	-	TRBV29-1	TRBJ2-2	14	CSVERGWDTGELFF	TGCAGCGTTGAACGGGGATGGGACACCGGGGAGCTGTTTTTT
-	-	TRBV10-2	TRBJ1-1	14	CASKPVWGGTEAFF	TGCGCCAGTAAACCGGTGTGGGGGGGCACTGAAGCTTTCTTT
-	-	TRBV2	TRBJ1-2	14	CASRRAGLDYGYTF	TGTGCCAGCAGACGGGCTGGATTGGACTATGGCTACACCTTC
-	-	TRBV7-8	TRBJ2-7	16	CASSLRRLPPPYEQYF	TGTGCCAGCAGCTTACGGCGGCTGCCACCACCCTACGAGCAGTACTTC
-	-	TRBV4-2	TRBJ2-5	15	CASSQGTQLEETQYF	TGTGCCAGCAGCCAGGGGACCCAGCTAGAAGAGACCCAGTACTTC
many	-	TRBV7-9	TRBJ2-3	15	CASSHGVFSTDTQYF	TGTGCCAGCAGCCACGGAGTGTTCAGCACAGATACGCAGTATTTT
many	-	TRBV5-1	TRBJ2-1	12	CASSGRYNEQFF	TGCGCCAGCAGTGGACGGTACAATGAGCAGTTCTTC
many	-	TRBV9	TRBJ1-3	17	CASSVNPSRVSGNTIYF	TGTGCCAGCAGCGTAAATCCATCCCGGGTCTCTGGAAACACCATATATTTT
many	TRBD1	TRBV3-1	TRBJ1-2	15	CASSQQVGQGYGYTF	TGTGCCAGCAGCCAACAAGTAGGACAGGGATATGGCTACACCTTC
-	TRBD2	TRBV5-1	TRBJ2-1	19	CASSPKGSGRAGSYNEQFF	TGCGCCAGCAGCCCCAAAGGTAGCGGGAGGGCCGGCTCCTACAATGAGCAGTTCTTC